Listed below are T cell receptor beta chains from one sample, sequenced in a study of CD8+ T cells in alopecia areata. The protocol was immunoSEQ multiplex PCR, while the TCRdb copy is restricted to in-frame clones and leaves out a portion. The sample has approximately 100,000 clones, less than 50% seen once. The sequencing input was CD4+ T cells sorted from blood. The receptors here all came from a human donor with alopecia areata. Both conserved end residues are part of each CDR3. The D gene is left open where the match is weak. Clone size is not always given. Where it is, it says once, few, many or a class for expanded clones.

V,J,D,size,CDR3,DNA
TRBV29-1,TRBJ2-1,TRBD2,-,CSVGRTSSYNEQFF,TGCAGCGTTGGGCGGACTAGCTCCTACAATGAGCAGTTCTTC
TRBV19,TRBJ1-5,-,-,CASTNGEWNQPQHF,TGTGCCAGTACCAATGGAGAGTGGAATCAGCCCCAGCATTTT
TRBV5-1,TRBJ2-7,TRBD2,few,CASSLREVDEQYF,TGCGCCAGCAGCTTGCGGGAGGTAGACGAGCAGTACTTC
TRBV29-1,TRBJ1-4,-,few,CSVRSGGVGEKLFF,TGCAGCGTTAGGTCTGGGGGGGTCGGTGAAAAACTGTTTTTT
TRBV29-1,TRBJ1-4,-,-,CSVEVGGSNEKLFF,TGCAGCGTTGAAGTAGGAGGCTCTAATGAAAAACTGTTTTTT
TRBV11-2,TRBJ2-2,-,-,CASSFGMTVTGELFF,TGTGCCAGCAGCTTCGGAATGACAGTCACCGGGGAGCTGTTTTTT
TRBV30,TRBJ2-7,-,-,CAWSNPYEQYF,TGTGCCTGGAGCAATCCCTACGAGCAGTACTTC
TRBV6-5,TRBJ2-3,-,-,CASSYGGSTDTQYF,TGTGCCAGCAGTTACGGGGGAAGCACAGATACGCAGTATTTT
TRBV29-1,TRBJ2-2,TRBD1,once,CSVQGQGAKTGELFF,TGCAGCGTTCAGGGACAGGGGGCGAAAACCGGGGAGCTGTTTTTT
TRBV5-1,TRBJ2-5,-,-,CASTPGDVIETQYF,TGCGCCAGCACCCCCGGGGATGTGATAGAGACCCAGTACTTC
TRBV5-1,TRBJ2-1,-,-,CASSFQSRGSEQFF,TGCGCCAGCAGCTTCCAATCCCGGGGCAGTGAGCAGTTCTTC
TRBV6-5,TRBJ2-3,TRBD2,-,CASGRGTDTQYF,TGTGCCAGCGGGAGGGGCACAGATACGCAGTATTTT
TRBV30,TRBJ1-2,-,-,CAWSGNYGYTF,TGTGCCTGGAGTGGAAACTATGGCTACACCTTC
TRBV20-1,TRBJ2-1,-,-,CSAFGRGQFF,TGCAGTGCCTTCGGCAGGGGGCAGTTCTTC
TRBV5-1,TRBJ1-1,-,-,CASSLLQGNTEAFF,TGCGCCAGCAGCTTACTTCAGGGGAACACTGAAGCTTTCTTT
TRBV30,TRBJ2-7,TRBD1,once,CAWTRGQGGYEQYF,TGTGCCTGGACCAGGGGACAGGGGGGGTACGAGCAGTACTTC
TRBV30,TRBJ2-7,TRBD2,-,CAWAPGGATYEQYF,TGTGCCTGGGCACCGGGGGGGGCCACCTACGAGCAGTACTTC
TRBV4-1,TRBJ2-3,-,-,CASSQDQGLHTDTQYF,TGCGCCAGCAGCCAAGATCAAGGACTCCACACAGATACGCAGTATTTT
TRBV2,TRBJ2-7,-,-,CASSESQGEQYF,TGTGCCAGCAGTGAATCCCAGGGCGAGCAGTACTTC
TRBV29-1,TRBJ2-2,TRBD1,-,CSVSGQANTGELFF,TGCAGCGTCTCCGGACAGGCGAACACCGGGGAGCTGTTTTTT
TRBV2,TRBJ1-5,TRBD1,-,CASGGQPTNQPQHF,TGTGCCAGTGGGGGACAGCCTACCAATCAGCCCCAGCATTTT
TRBV29-1,TRBJ2-7,-,few,CSVAQLVLGEQYF,TGCAGCGTTGCCCAGCTGGTTCTGGGCGAGCAGTACTTC